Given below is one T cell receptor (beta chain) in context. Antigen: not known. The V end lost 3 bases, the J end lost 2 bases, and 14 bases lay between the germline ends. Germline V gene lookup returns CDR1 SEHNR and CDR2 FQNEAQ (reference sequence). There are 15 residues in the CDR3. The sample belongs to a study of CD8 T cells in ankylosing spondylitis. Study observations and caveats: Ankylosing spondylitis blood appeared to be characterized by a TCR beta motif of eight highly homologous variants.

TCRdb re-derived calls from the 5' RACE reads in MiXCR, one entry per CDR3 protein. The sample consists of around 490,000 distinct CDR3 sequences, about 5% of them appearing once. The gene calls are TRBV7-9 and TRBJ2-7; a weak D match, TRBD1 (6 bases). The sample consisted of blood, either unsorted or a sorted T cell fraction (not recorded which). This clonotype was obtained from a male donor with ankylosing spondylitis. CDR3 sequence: CASSFGQHWTYEQYF. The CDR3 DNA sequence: TGTGCCAGCAGCTTCGGACAGCATTGGACCTACGAGCAGTACTTC.